A single sample gave rise to the 2 T cell receptor beta chains below, sequenced in a study of blood T cells in healthy people across ages. Using a J-beta primer mix together with a sample-barcoded 5' primer, a second PCR was run for roughly 7 to 11 cycles. From the 5' RACE reads, TCRdb called clonotypes with MiXCR, one entry per CDR3 protein. Among some 800,000 distinct CDR3 sequences listed, 25% were seen once. These data are also associated with another study on T cells of mothers and their children.

The sample comprised blood. These receptors originate from a boy between 10 and 17 years old in good health.

The genes are TRBV28 and TRBJ2-2, with D unclear. This CDR3 is built from 14 residues. The V end was cut by 5 bases, the J end by 7 bases, with 14 bases between. Germline CDR1 reads MDHEN; CDR2 reads SYDVKM. CDR3 DNA sequence: TGTGCCAGCAGTCACTGGGCCATGGGCGGGGAGCTGTTTTTT. It translates to CASSHWAMGGELFF.

This clonotype was counted between two and nine times. This chain connects TRBV29-1 to TRBJ1-1; the D is unclear. Trimming removed 4 bases from V and 4 bases from J, with 13 bases in between. Germline V gives CDR1 SQVTM, CDR2 ANQGSEA. The length of the CDR3 is 13 residues. The CDR3 sequence is CSVGEGLSTEAFF. The CDR3 DNA follows: TGCAGCGTTGGGGAGGGCCTTTCCACTGAAGCTTTCTTT.